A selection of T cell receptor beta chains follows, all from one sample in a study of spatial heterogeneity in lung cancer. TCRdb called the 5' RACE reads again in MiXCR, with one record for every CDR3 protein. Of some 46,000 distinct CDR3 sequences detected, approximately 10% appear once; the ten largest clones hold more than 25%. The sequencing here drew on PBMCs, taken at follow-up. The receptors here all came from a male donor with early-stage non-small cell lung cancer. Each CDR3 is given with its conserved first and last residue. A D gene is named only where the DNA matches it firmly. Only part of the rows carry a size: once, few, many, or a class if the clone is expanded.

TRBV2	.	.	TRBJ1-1	TGTGCCAGCATCACAGGGCTCTTGAACACTGAAGCTTTCTTT	CASITGLLNTEAFF
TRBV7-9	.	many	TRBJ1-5	TGTGCCAGCAGTTCGGCGGGAGGGGGTCAGCCCCAGCATTTT	CASSSAGGGQPQHF
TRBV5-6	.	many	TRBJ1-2	TGTGCCAGCAGCTTGGCGCCGATTAACTATGGCTACACCTTC	CASSLAPINYGYTF
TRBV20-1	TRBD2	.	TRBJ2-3	TGCAGTGTTGATACCCTAGCGGGAGAGGCAGATACGCAGTATTTT	CSVDTLAGEADTQYF
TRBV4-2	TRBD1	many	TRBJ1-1	TGTGCCAGCAGCGGTACAGGGGGTGAAACTGAAGCTTTCTTT	CASSGTGGETEAFF
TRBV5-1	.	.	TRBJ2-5	TGCGCCAGCAGCTCACAGGGTTTTCTCCTTGAGACCCAGTACTTC	CASSSQGFLLETQYF
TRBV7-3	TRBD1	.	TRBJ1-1	TGTGCCAGCAGCCCTACAGGGGAGCGTGAAGCTTTCTTT	CASSPTGEREAFF
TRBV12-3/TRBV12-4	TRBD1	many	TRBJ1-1	TGTGCCAGCACCATCAGGGGGACCACTGAAGCTTTCTTT	CASTIRGTTEAFF
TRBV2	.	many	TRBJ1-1	TGTGCCAGCAGTCCCTCCGTTATGTTGAACACTGAAGCTTTCTTT	CASSPSVMLNTEAFF
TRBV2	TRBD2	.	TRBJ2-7	TGTGCCAGCAACCCTAGCGGGGGTTTGTTGTACTTC	CASNPSGGLLYF
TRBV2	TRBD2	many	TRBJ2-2	TGTGCCAGCAGTGAAGCGGAGCGGGGAGCCGGGGAGCTGTTTTTT	CASSEAERGAGELFF
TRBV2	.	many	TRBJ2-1	TGTGCCAGCAGTGCGACAGGTTACAGTGAGCAGTTCTTC	CASSATGYSEQFF
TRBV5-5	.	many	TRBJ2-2	TGTGCCAGCAGCTTGCGGGGCTCGAACACCGGGGAGCTGTTTTTT	CASSLRGSNTGELFF
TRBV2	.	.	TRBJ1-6	TGTGCCAGCAGAGAGGCTTGGAGCTCCTATAATTCACCCCTCCACTTT	CASREAWSSYNSPLHF
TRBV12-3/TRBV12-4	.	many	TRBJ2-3	TGTGCCAGCAGGGCCCAACAGGGTTGGGCAGATACGCAGTATTTT	CASRAQQGWADTQYF
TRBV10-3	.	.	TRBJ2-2	TGTGCCATCAGAGGAGGGTCCACCGGGGAGCTGTTTTTT	CAIRGGSTGELFF
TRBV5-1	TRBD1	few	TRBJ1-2	TGCGCCAGCCGACAGGAGGACAGGGCTGACTACACCTTC	CASRQEDRADYTF
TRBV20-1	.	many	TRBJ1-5	TGCAGTGCTAGTTGGTCAGTCAATCAGCCCCAGCATTTT	CSASWSVNQPQHF
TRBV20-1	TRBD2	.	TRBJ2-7	TGCAGTCCCAGACTAGCGGGAGAGGGGGAGCAGTACTTC	CSPRLAGEGEQYF
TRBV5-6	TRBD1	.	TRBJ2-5	TGTGCCAGCAGCCTGGGTAGGACAGGGAAGACCCAGTACTTC	CASSLGRTGKTQYF
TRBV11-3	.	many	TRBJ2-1	TGTGCCAGCAGCCAGGACAGCAATGAGCAGTTCTTC	CASSQDSNEQFF
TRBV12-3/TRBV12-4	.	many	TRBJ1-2	TGTGCCAGCAGTGCGATCTCCGGATCTAGCTATGGCTACACCTTC	CASSAISGSSYGYTF
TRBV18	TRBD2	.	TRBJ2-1	TGTGCCAGCTCTCCGGGACTAGCTGACTACAATGAGCAGTTCTTC	CASSPGLADYNEQFF
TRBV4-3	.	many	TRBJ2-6	TGCGCCAGCAGCCAAGCGTCCCCAGGGCCTTCTGGGGCCAACGTCCTGACTTTC	CASSQASPGPSGANVLTF
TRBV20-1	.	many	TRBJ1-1	TGCAGTGCTAGAGGACATACAGGGAACACTGAAGCTTTCTTT	CSARGHTGNTEAFF
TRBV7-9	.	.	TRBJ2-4	TGTGCCAGCAGCCTAGGAGGCGCCAAAAACATTCAGTACTTC	CASSLGGAKNIQYF
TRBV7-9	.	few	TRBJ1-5	TGTGCCAGCAGCCTAACCTGGGGCAATCAGCCCCAGCATTTT	CASSLTWGNQPQHF
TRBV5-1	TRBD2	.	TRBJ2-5	TGCGCCAGCAGCTTGAGGCCAGCGGGAGGAGAAGAGACCCAGTACTTC	CASSLRPAGGEETQYF
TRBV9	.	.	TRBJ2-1	TGTGCCAGCAGCGTAGGCTTGGATGAGCAGTTCTTC	CASSVGLDEQFF
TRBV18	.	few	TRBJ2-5	TGTGCCAGCTCACCACCCTCGGGGAGCCAAGAGACCCAGTACTTC	CASSPPSGSQETQYF
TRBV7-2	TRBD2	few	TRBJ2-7	TGTGCCAGCAGCTTCCTTAGCGGGGCGCTCTACGAGCAGTACTTC	CASSFLSGALYEQYF
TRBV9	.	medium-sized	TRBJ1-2	TGTGCCAGCAGCGTCGGGGGAAACTATGGCTACACCTTC	CASSVGGNYGYTF
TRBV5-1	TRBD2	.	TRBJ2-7	TGCGCCAGCAGCCCCGTAGCGGGGGGGACTTCTTACGAGCAGTACTTC	CASSPVAGGTSYEQYF
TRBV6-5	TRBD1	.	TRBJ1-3	TGTGCCAGTTCCCGGGACAGCCGAAACACCATATATTTT	CASSRDSRNTIYF
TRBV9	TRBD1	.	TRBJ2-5	TGTGCCAGCAGCCAGGGGGCCGCGGGAACCCAGTACTTC	CASSQGAAGTQYF
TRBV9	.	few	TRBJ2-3	TGTGCCAGCAGCGTAAGCACTAGTACAGATACGCAGTATTTT	CASSVSTSTDTQYF
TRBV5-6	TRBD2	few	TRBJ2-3	TGTGCCAGCAGTACTCCCGGGGGGACAGATACGCAGTATTTT	CASSTPGGTDTQYF
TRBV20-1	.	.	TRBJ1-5	TGCAGTGCTAGAATCGGGGGAGTAGGACAGCCCCAGCATTTT	CSARIGGVGQPQHF
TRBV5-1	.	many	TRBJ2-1	TGCGCCAGCAGCTTACAGGGCAATGAGCAGTTCTTC	CASSLQGNEQFF
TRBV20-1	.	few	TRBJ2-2	TGCAGTGCCCTCCTGTCGGGAATAGCGAACACCGGGGAGCTGTTTTTT	CSALLSGIANTGELFF
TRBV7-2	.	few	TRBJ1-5	TGTGCCAGCAGCTTCTCACAGAATCAGCCCCAGCATTTT	CASSFSQNQPQHF
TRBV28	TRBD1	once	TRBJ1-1	TGTGCCAGCAGTCCCCCGACAGGGGGTGGTTGGCACACTGAAGCTTTCTTT	CASSPPTGGGWHTEAFF
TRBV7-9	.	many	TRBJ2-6	TGTGCCAGCAGCCCGAGGGGGGCGGGGACTGGGGCCAACGTCCTGACTTTC	CASSPRGAGTGANVLTF
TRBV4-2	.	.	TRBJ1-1	TGTGCCAGCAGAAAGGCCCTAGACACTGAAGCTTTCTTT	CASRKALDTEAFF